The T cell receptor beta chain under discussion was sequenced for a study of blood T cell repertoires in COVID-19. This CDR3 is 15 amino acids long. V was pared by 6 bases and J by 4 bases, with 3 bases of the junction left unmatched. From germline, CDR1 is MNHEY and CDR2 SVGAGI. TCRdb's copy holds only in-frame clones and misses some; the assay was immunoSEQ multiplex PCR. The table includes more than 65,000 clones, roughly 79% detected once. Sequencing input: peripheral blood. This receptor was taken from a man aged 60 to 75 with acute or convalescent COVID-19. This chain connects TRBV6-5 to TRBJ2-1, with 13 bases fitting TRBD2. This chain's CDR3 is CASSPTSGGYNEQFF. The CDR3 nucleotides are TGTGCCAGCAGCCCGACTAGCGGGGGGTACAATGAGCAGTTCTTC.